The 28 T cell receptor beta chains listed next were all sequenced from one sample in a study of cytomegalovirus exposure and HLA in healthy donors. This PCR relied on a set of 60 Vbeta primers and 13 Jbeta primers. Clones were sequenced by immunoSEQ multiplex PCR, and TCRdb holds only the in-frame ones, with some missing. The repertoire consists of approximately 150,000 clones, with roughly 80% occurring once and the leading ten covering roughly 10%. The material sequenced was PBMCs. Receptor source: a man between 18 and 35 years old in good health and CMV-seropositive.

The chain is built from TRBV7-3 and TRBJ2-5; 7 nucleotides align to TRBD2. The CDR3 spans 15 residues. After removal of 0 bases from V and 5 bases from J, the junction contained 6 bases not matched to a gene. CDR1 and CDR2 from the germline V gene are SGHTA and FQGTGA. The CDR3 is CASSLTSGGRETQYF. In nucleotides, the CDR3 is TGTGCCAGCAGCTTAACGTCGGGGGGAAGGGAGACCCAGTACTTC.

The chain uses TRBV5-1 and TRBJ1-6; the match to TRBD1 covers 7 bases. V dropped 3 bases and J dropped 7; count of bases not matched to a gene: 7. CDR3 size: 15 residues. From germline, CDR1 is SGHRS and CDR2 YFSETQ. The CDR3 sequence is CASSSGQTSNSPLHF. In DNA, the CDR3 is TGCGCCAGCAGCTCGGGACAGACGTCCAATTCACCCCTCCACTTT.

The chain employs TRBV5-5 and TRBJ1-4; no definite D call. The CDR3 is 15 amino acids. The germline CDR1 and CDR2 sequences are SGHKS and YYEKEE (reference sequence). The V and J ends lost 2 bases and 5 bases respectively, with 13 bases between them. The CDR3 DNA sequence: TGTGCCAGCAGCTTATATATCGGGAGGAATGAAAAACTGTTTTTT. This codes for CASSLYIGRNEKLFF.

V is TRBV5-4 and J is TRBJ2-1, with 14 bases matching TRBD2. Germline CDR1 and CDR2: SGHNT and YYREEE (reference sequence). The J segment lost 0 bases and the V segment lost 4 bases, leaving 6 bases of the junction unmatched. This CDR3 spans 18 amino acids. CDR3 sequence reads: CASSSGTSGGSSYNEQFF. The CDR3 nucleotides read TGTGCCAGCAGCAGTGGGACTAGCGGGGGAAGCTCCTACAATGAGCAGTTCTTC.

CDR3 nucleotide sequence: TGTGCCAGCAGCGTCGGGGGACCCGGGGAGCTGTTTTTT. Protein sequence: CASSVGGPGELFF. The V call is TRBV13, the J call TRBJ2-2; a possible D gene is TRBD2 (6 bases). V was trimmed by 5 bases and J by 6 bases, leaving 10 bases between them. The V gene's germline CDR1 is PRHDT and CDR2 FYEKMQ (reference sequence). The CDR3 runs to 13 residues.

The chain has TRBV7-9 and TRBJ2-2; 7 bases align to TRBD2. This CDR3 has 15 amino acids. V trimming: 5 bases; J trimming: 7 bases; junction bases outside the gene matches: 10. CDR1 and CDR2 from the germline V gene are SEHNR and FQNEAQ (reference sequence). The CDR3 nucleotides read TGTGCCAGCAGCCAAATGGGGAGGGCCTACGGGGAGCTGTTTTTT. It specifies CASSQMGRAYGELFF.

Only one count was recorded for this clone. The J gene is TRBJ2-7, the V gene TRBV7-9; D not resolved. The germline CDR1 and CDR2 sequences are SEHNR and FQNEAQ (reference sequence). CDR3 size: 12 residues. Trimming stripped 5 bases from V and 3 bases from J, with 8 bases between. The CDR3 protein is CASSPSHYEQYF. The CDR3 nucleotides are TGTGCCAGCAGCCCATCACACTACGAGCAGTACTTC. The full variable domain, completed using reference TRBV7-9 and TRBJ2-7, is DTGVSQNPRHKITKRGQNVTFRCDPISEHNRLYWYRQTLGQGPEFLTYFQNEAQLEKSRLLSDRFSAERPKGSFSTLEIQRTEQGDSAMYLCASSPSHYEQYFGPGTRLTVT.

This sequence joins TRBV14 and TRBJ2-2, with TRBD2 matching over 11 bases. The CDR3 is 17 residues long. Unmatched junction bases numbered 5, after V lost 0 bases and J lost 5 bases. Germline-derived CDR1 and CDR2 are SGHDN and FVKESK. CDR3: CASSQDQLAGVTGELFF. DNA of the CDR3: TGTGCCAGCAGCCAAGATCAACTAGCGGGAGTTACCGGGGAGCTGTTTTTT.

CDR3 sequence reads: CASRPQNYGYTF. As DNA, the CDR3 is TGTGCCAGCAGGCCTCAGAACTATGGCTACACCTTC. V gene TRBV28 combines with J gene TRBJ1-2; D remains ambiguous. This CDR3 is built from 12 residues. Germline V CDR1 and CDR2: MDHEN, SYDVKM. Trimming cost V 6 bases and J 2 bases, with 7 bases left between them.

This chain joins TRBV28 and TRBJ2-1, with 10 bases fitting TRBD1. Germline lookup yields CDR1 MDHEN and CDR2 SYDVKM. With V trimmed by 7 bases and J by 1 base, 7 bases remained unmatched. This CDR3 spans 16 amino acids. DNA for the CDR3: TGTGCCAGCAATACAAGGGACAGGGGTTCCTACAATGAGCAGTTCTTC. This codes for CASNTRDRGSYNEQFF.

This clone showed up just once. CDR3: CASSPEAGQYF. The CDR3 nucleotides read TGTGCCAGCTCCCCCGAGGCCGGGCAGTACTTC. The V gene is TRBV18, the J gene TRBJ2-7; D gene ambiguous. Looked up from germline, CDR1 is KGHSH and CDR2 is LQKENI. Trimming left V 6 bases short and J 9 bases short, with 12 bases between. This CDR3 spans 11 amino acids.

The chain carries TRBV18 and TRBJ2-7; D may be TRBD2 (6 bases). The CDR3 has 13 residues. Trimming stripped 3 bases from V and 4 bases from J, with 10 bases between. Germline CDR1 and CDR2: KGHSH and LQKENI. This chain's CDR3 is CASSPGLSYEQYF. CDR3 sequence (DNA): TGTGCCAGCTCACCGGGACTCTCTTACGAGCAGTACTTC. Based on the CDR3 plus reference TRBV18 and TRBJ2-7, the full variable domain is NAGVMQNPRHLVRRRGQEARLRCSPMKGHSHVYWYRQLPEEGLKFMVYLQKENIIDESGMPKERFSAEFPKEGPSILRIQQVVRGDSAAYFCASSPGLSYEQYFGPGTRLTVT.

The sample holds a few counts of this clone. The chain recombines TRBV9 with TRBJ2-7; D may be TRBD2 (6 bases). The CDR3 runs to 13 residues. Trimming removed 4 bases from V and 6 bases from J, with 14 bases in between. Germline CDR1 SGDLS, CDR2 YYNGEE. The CDR3 DNA is TGTGCCAGCAGCCCCTCGGGGGTCGCCGAGCAGTACTTC. This codes for CASSPSGVAEQYF.

This chain joins TRBV5-3 and TRBJ2-1; D perhaps matches TRBD2 (5 bases). TRBV5-3 is noted as an ORF with a role that remains uncertain. The CDR3 is 13 residues long. Trimming cost V 2 bases and J 11 bases, with 14 bases left between them. The CDR3 loop reads CARSFRFSGKQFF. In DNA form, the CDR3 reads TGTGCCAGAAGCTTCCGGTTCAGCGGCAAGCAGTTCTTC.

There are a few counts of this clone. The chain couples TRBV7-9 to TRBJ1-1, with 7 bases identical to TRBD1. V trimming: 0 bases; J trimming: 6 bases; junction bases outside the gene matches: 7. Germline assignment: CDR1 SEHNR and CDR2 FQNEAQ (reference sequence). The CDR3 has 15 amino acids. CDR3 region: CASSLATGWVPEAFF. CDR3 nucleotide sequence: TGTGCCAGCAGCTTAGCGACAGGGTGGGTCCCTGAAGCTTTCTTT. Combining the CDR3 with reference TRBV7-9 and TRBJ1-1 gives the whole variable domain DTGVSQNPRHKITKRGQNVTFRCDPISEHNRLYWYRQTLGQGPEFLTYFQNEAQLEKSRLLSDRFSAERPKGSFSTLEIQRTEQGDSAMYLCASSLATGWVPEAFFGQGTRLTVV.

The chain combines TRBV5-1 with TRBJ2-3; 8 nucleotides agree with TRBD1. The CDR3 is 15 residues long. Germline-derived CDR1 and CDR2 are SGHRS and YFSETQ. The V and J ends lost 4 bases and 0 bases, in that order; junction bases with no gene match: 4. CDR3 DNA: TGCGCCAGCAGCCGGGGACAGGCCAGCACAGATACGCAGTATTTT. This translates into CASSRGQASTDTQYF.

The chain employs TRBV2 and TRBJ2-5; 9 bases line up with TRBD2. CDR1 and CDR2 (germline): SNHLY, FYNNEI. V lost 3 bases, J lost 4 bases, and 6 bases stayed unmatched. The CDR3 extends over 15 amino acids. The CDR3 DNA reads TGTGCCAGCAGTGAGAACCTACTAGCGGGAGAGACCCAGTACTTC. This gives the protein CASSENLLAGETQYF. Full variable domain (outside the CDR3, taken from reference TRBV2 and TRBJ2-5): EPEVTQTPSHQVTQMGQEVILRCVPISNHLYFYWYRQILGQKVEFLVSFYNNEISEKSEIFDDQFSVERPDGSNFTLKIRSTKLEDSAMYFCASSENLLAGETQYFGPGTRLLVL.

This clone was picked up one time. The chain joins TRBV4-1 to TRBJ2-6, with D unresolved. CDR1 is MGHRA, CDR2 YSYEKL, per germline. Between the trimmed V and J ends, which lost 0 bases and 4 bases, there was a span of 7 bases. This CDR3 contains 15 residues. CDR3 in DNA: TGCGCCAGCAGCCAAGATAATCCGGGGGCCAACGTCCTGACTTTC. Its protein is CASSQDNPGANVLTF.

V gene TRBV2 combines with J gene TRBJ2-7; D unresolved. V was pared by 8 bases and J by 4 bases, with 9 bases between. This CDR3 has 11 amino acids. Germline lookup yields CDR1 SNHLY and CDR2 FYNNEI. The CDR3 bases are TGTGCCAGCCGATTCGGGTACGAGCAGTACTTC. Translation gives CASRFGYEQYF.

This chain connects TRBV27 to TRBJ1-1; no definite D call. The CDR3 runs to 16 residues. Per germline, CDR1 MNHEY and CDR2 SMNVEV (reference sequence). The germline V and J ends were trimmed by 5 bases and 1 base, with 17 bases remaining between them. Here the CDR3 reads CASSLSLPTGNTEAFF. The DNA of the CDR3 is TGTGCCAGCAGTCTCTCATTGCCGACGGGGAACACTGAAGCTTTCTTT.

V is TRBV18 and J is TRBJ2-7; tentatively, D is TRBD1 (5 bases). Trimming shortened V by 4 bases and J by 3 bases, and 19 bases separated the two germline ends. The CDR3 loop spans 16 amino acids. The V gene's germline CDR1 is KGHSH and CDR2 LQKENI. The CDR3 protein is CASSRNSLGRDYEQYF. CDR3 nucleotides: TGTGCCAGCTCACGTAATTCTCTGGGCAGGGACTACGAGCAGTACTTC.

This clone was seen a few times. This chain connects TRBV7-9 to TRBJ2-2; D possibly corresponds to TRBD2 (6 bases). The CDR3 contains 15 residues. Trimming left V 5 bases short and J 2 bases short, with 12 bases between. Germline values: CDR1 SEHNR, CDR2 FQNEAQ (reference sequence). The CDR3 sequence: CASSPPGLNTGELFF. The CDR3 DNA follows: TGTGCCAGCAGCCCACCGGGACTCAACACCGGGGAGCTGTTTTTT.

J is TRBJ1-2 and V is TRBV7-2; 10 bases align to TRBD1. The ends lost 5 bases at V and 2 bases at J; junction bases unmatched: 11. The V gene's germline CDR1 is SGHTA and CDR2 FQGNSA. CDR3 size: 17 residues. CDR3 in amino acids: CASSPRQGAIANYGYTF. CDR3 sequence (DNA): TGTGCCAGCAGCCCCAGACAGGGGGCGATCGCGAACTATGGCTACACCTTC.

The chain is built from TRBV5-1 and TRBJ2-7, with 7 bases matching TRBD1. After removal of 0 bases from V and 3 bases from J, the junction contained 3 bases not matched to a gene. This CDR3 spans 14 amino acids. Germline CDR1 SGHRS, CDR2 YFSETQ. The CDR3 coding sequence is TGCGCCAGCAGCTTGGCGGACAGGATCTACGAGCAGTACTTC. It specifies CASSLADRIYEQYF.

This chain links TRBV5-6 with TRBJ1-1, with D possibly TRBD1 on 5 matching bases. V lost 3 bases and J lost 4, with 13 bases in between. CDR1 and CDR2 (germline): SGHDT, YYEEEE. This CDR3 is built from 14 residues. The CDR3 nucleotides are TGTGCCAGCAGCTCGCAGGGTTTTTCCACTGAAGCTTTCTTT. Translating gives CASSSQGFSTEAFF.

The chain is built from TRBV19 and TRBJ1-2; D perhaps matches TRBD1 (6 bases). Germline CDR1 is LNHDA and CDR2 is SQIVND (reference sequence). The germline V and J ends were trimmed by 4 bases and 2 bases, with 14 bases remaining between them. The CDR3 has 15 amino acids. The CDR3 DNA reads as TGTGCCAGTAGTACTAGACAGGCCCAAAACTATGGCTACACCTTC. Its protein product is CASSTRQAQNYGYTF.

This sequence joins TRBV27 and TRBJ2-1; 9 bases fit TRBD2. This CDR3 is built from 18 residues. CDR1 is MNHEY, CDR2 SMNVEV, per germline (reference sequence). Trimming took 0 bases from V and 4 from J; bases not matched to a gene: 10. In nucleotides, the CDR3 is TGTGCCAGCAGTTTATCGACCCTAGCGGGACGAACGTACAATGAGCAGTTCTTC. Translating gives CASSLSTLAGRTYNEQFF.

This clone appeared a few times. The chain has TRBV5-1 and TRBJ2-3, with TRBD2 matching over 7 bases. Germline CDR1 is SGHRS and CDR2 is YFSETQ. The length of the CDR3 is 16 residues. Unmatched junction bases numbered 6, after V lost 2 bases and J lost 0 bases. CDR3 protein: CASSLGAGASTDTQYF. Written as DNA, the CDR3 is TGCGCCAGCAGCTTAGGGGCGGGAGCTAGCACAGATACGCAGTATTTT.